The 15 T cell receptor beta chains presented below share a single source sample, sequenced in a study of blood T cell repertoires in COVID-19. Only in-frame clones appear in the TCRdb table, and some are missing; sequencing was by immunoSEQ multiplex PCR. The data hold hundreds of thousands of clones, with 85% observed a single time. The sequenced sample was peripheral blood. These receptor sequences come from a woman aged 18 to 35 with acute or convalescent COVID-19.

J is TRBJ1-2 and V is TRBV28; 7 nucleotides align to TRBD1. The junction had 5 bases not matched to a gene; V was cut back by 4 bases and J by 3 bases. The germline V gene encodes CDR1 MDHEN and CDR2 SYDVKM. This CDR3 region has 14 residues. The CDR3 reads CASSSTGTDYGYTF. CDR3 DNA sequence: TGTGCCAGCAGTTCTACCGGGACAGACTATGGCTACACCTTC.

The V and J genes are TRBV5-8 and TRBJ1-5; D uncertain. The CDR3 is 14 residues long. Trimming took 2 bases from V and 0 from J, leaving 6 bases between them. Germline CDR1 and CDR2: SGHTS and YDEGEE. The CDR3 DNA follows: TGTGCCAGCAGCTTAAGCAATAGCAATCAGCCCCAGCATTTT. This sequence encodes CASSLSNSNQPQHF.

The V gene is TRBV5-1, the J gene TRBJ1-4; perhaps TRBD1 as D (6 bases). Trimming stripped 0 bases from V and 8 bases from J, with 14 bases between. Germline assignment: CDR1 SGHRS and CDR2 YFSETQ. This CDR3 comprises 15 residues. The chain's CDR3 is CASSLDGTNFEKLFF. The CDR3 DNA sequence: TGCGCCAGCAGCTTGGATGGGACAAACTTCGAAAAACTGTTTTTT.

The gene calls are TRBV19 and TRBJ1-2; 7 bases agree with TRBD1. The CDR3 has 15 amino acids. V shed 3 bases, J shed 7 bases, and the junction held 11 bases outside the gene matches. Germline V gene sequence: CDR1 LNHDA, CDR2 SQIVND (reference sequence). CDR3 region: CASSIYLGTASGYTF. The CDR3 DNA sequence: TGTGCCAGTAGTATTTATTTAGGGACAGCGAGTGGCTACACCTTC.

This chain uses TRBV6-6 with TRBJ2-5; D is unresolved. CDR3 length: 11 amino acids. With 6 bases removed from V and 5 bases from J, the gap between germline ends came to 7 bases. CDR1 is MNHNY, CDR2 SVGAGI, per germline (reference sequence). The CDR3 nucleotides read TGTGCCAGCAGGGGCGTGGAGACCCAGTACTTC. Amino acids: CASRGVETQYF.

The chain recombines TRBV28 with TRBJ1-3, with D possibly matching TRBD1 (5 bases). The germline V gene has CDR1 MDHEN and CDR2 SYDVKM. The CDR3 has 13 amino acids. V was trimmed by 3 bases and J by 3 bases, leaving 6 bases between them. The CDR3 nucleotides are TGTGCCAGCAGTTTGGGGGGTGGAAACACCATATATTTT. Amino acid sequence: CASSLGGGNTIYF.

The V call is TRBV24-1, the J call TRBJ2-1; 11 bases fit TRBD2. J gave up 9 bases and V 0 bases, and 3 bases lay outside the gene matches. Germline-derived CDR1 and CDR2 are KGHDR and SFDVKD. This CDR3 is built from 15 residues. The CDR3 DNA follows: TGTGCCACCAGTGATTTGGCTAGCGGGAGGTCTGAGCAGTTCTTC. Residues: CATSDLASGRSEQFF.

Concerning this clone itself: Other DNA variants within this sample encode the same CDR3. The V gene is TRBV5-1, the J gene TRBJ2-7, with 11 bases lining up with TRBD2. The CDR3 consists of 14 residues. The J segment lost 3 bases and the V segment lost 4 bases, leaving 3 bases of the junction unmatched. Germline CDR1 reads SGHRS; CDR2 reads YFSETQ. The CDR3 DNA follows: TGCGCCAGCAGCGCGGGACTAGCGGTCTACGAGCAGTACTTC. It yields the protein CASSAGLAVYEQYF.

In its sample, this clone was seen a few times. The V and J genes are TRBV19 and TRBJ1-4; no clear D. Per germline, CDR1 LNHDA and CDR2 SQIVND (reference sequence). Trimming cost V 1 base and J 6 bases, with 6 bases left between them. This CDR3 is built from 13 residues. CDR3 loop: CASSIVTDEKLFF. The DNA of the CDR3 is TGTGCCAGTAGTATAGTTACTGATGAAAAACTGTTTTTT.

The chain combines TRBV19 with TRBJ2-7; tentative D call: TRBD1 (6 bases). V lost 9 bases, J lost 2 bases, and 17 bases lay in between. The germline V gene has CDR1 LNHDA and CDR2 SQIVND (reference sequence). There are 14 residues in the CDR3. The CDR3 region is CASGAQQGTYEQYF. DNA of the CDR3: TGTGCCAGCGGCGCCCAACAGGGTACCTACGAGCAGTACTTC.

The V and J genes are TRBV18 and TRBJ2-2; TRBD1 matches 9 bases. Germline assignment: CDR1 KGHSH and CDR2 LQKENI. Trimming at V came to 5 bases and at J to 0 bases, leaving 4 bases not matched to a gene. The CDR3 loop spans 16 amino acids. DNA for the CDR3: TGTGCCAGCTCATCGACAGGGGGAGCGAACACCGGGGAGCTGTTTTTT. This sequence encodes CASSSTGGANTGELFF. Supplemented by reference TRBV18 and TRBJ2-2, the full variable domain reads NAGVMQNPRHLVRRRGQEARLRCSPMKGHSHVYWYRQLPEEGLKFMVYLQKENIIDESGMPKERFSAEFPKEGPSILRIQQVVRGDSAAYFCASSSTGGANTGELFFGEGSRLTVL.

The chain links TRBV28 to TRBJ2-1; TRBD2 matches 8 bases. The CDR3 covers 15 residues. V lost 6 bases to trimming and J lost 3 bases; unmatched junction nucleotides: 7. Germline assignment: CDR1 MDHEN and CDR2 SYDVKM. Written as DNA, the CDR3 is TGTGCCAGCAGGCCTACTAGCGGAATCTACAATGAGCAGTTCTTC. The encoded protein is CASRPTSGIYNEQFF.

J is TRBJ1-4 and V is TRBV4-1; 8 nucleotides match TRBD1. V dropped 3 bases and J dropped 8; count of bases not matched to a gene: 8. The germline V gene encodes CDR1 MGHRA and CDR2 YSYEKL. The CDR3 has 15 amino acids. CDR3 amino acids: CASSQGRGQREKLFF. CDR3 DNA: TGCGCCAGCAGCCAGGGCAGGGGGCAGAGGGAAAAACTGTTTTTT.

This clone was detected a few times. The V gene is TRBV11-1, the J gene TRBJ1-2, with D possibly being TRBD1 (6 bases). The germline V and J ends were trimmed by 5 bases and 4 bases, with 17 bases remaining between them. Germline CDR1 is SGHAT and CDR2 is FQDESV (reference sequence). The CDR3 runs to 15 residues. The chain's CDR3 is CASSARDTYGYGYTF. In DNA form, the CDR3 reads TGTGCCAGCAGCGCTCGGGACACCTATGGCTATGGCTACACCTTC.

This chain connects TRBV5-1 to TRBJ2-6; D is uncertain. CDR3 length: 15 amino acids. V lost 1 base and J lost 1, with 6 bases in between. The V gene's germline CDR1 is SGHRS and CDR2 YFSETQ. The CDR3 region is CASSLRQSGANVLTF. Written as DNA, the CDR3 is TGCGCCAGCAGCTTGCGACAATCTGGGGCCAACGTCCTGACTTTC. Full variable domain (missing parts from reference TRBV5-1 and TRBJ2-6): KAGVTQTPRYLIKTRGQQVTLSCSPISGHRSVSWYQQTPGQGLQFLFEYFSETQRNKGNFPGRFSGRQFSNSRSEMNVSTLELGDSALYLCASSLRQSGANVLTFGAGSRLTVL.